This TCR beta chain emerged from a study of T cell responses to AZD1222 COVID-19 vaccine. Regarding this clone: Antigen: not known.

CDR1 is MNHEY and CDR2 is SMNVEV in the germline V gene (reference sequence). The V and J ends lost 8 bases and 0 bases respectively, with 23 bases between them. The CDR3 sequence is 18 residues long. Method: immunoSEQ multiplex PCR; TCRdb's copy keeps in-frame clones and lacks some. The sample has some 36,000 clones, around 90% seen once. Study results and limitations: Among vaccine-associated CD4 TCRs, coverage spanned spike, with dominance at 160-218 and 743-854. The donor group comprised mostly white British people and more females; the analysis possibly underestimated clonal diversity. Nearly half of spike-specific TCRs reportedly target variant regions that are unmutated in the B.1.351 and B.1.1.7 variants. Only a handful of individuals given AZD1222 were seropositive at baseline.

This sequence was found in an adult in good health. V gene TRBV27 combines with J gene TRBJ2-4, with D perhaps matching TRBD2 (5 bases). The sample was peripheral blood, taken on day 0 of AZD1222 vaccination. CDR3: CASAKSGNFGLAKNIQYF. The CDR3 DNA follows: TGTGCCAGCGCCAAATCCGGGAATTTCGGTCTAGCCAAAAACATTCAGTACTTC.